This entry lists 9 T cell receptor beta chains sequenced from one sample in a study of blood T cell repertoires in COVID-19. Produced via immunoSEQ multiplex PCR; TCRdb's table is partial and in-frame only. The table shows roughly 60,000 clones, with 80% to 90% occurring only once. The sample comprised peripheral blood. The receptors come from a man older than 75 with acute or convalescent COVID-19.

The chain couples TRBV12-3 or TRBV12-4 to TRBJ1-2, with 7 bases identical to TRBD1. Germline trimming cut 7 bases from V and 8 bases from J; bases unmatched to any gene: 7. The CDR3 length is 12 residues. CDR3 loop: CASTLTGYGYTF. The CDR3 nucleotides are TGTGCCAGCACCCTGACAGGGTACGGCTACACCTTC.

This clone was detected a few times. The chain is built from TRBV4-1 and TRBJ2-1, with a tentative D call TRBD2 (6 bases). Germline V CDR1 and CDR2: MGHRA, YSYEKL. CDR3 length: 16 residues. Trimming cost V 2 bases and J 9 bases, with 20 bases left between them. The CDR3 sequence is CASSQKGPSPRGEQFF. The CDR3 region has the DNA TGCGCCAGCAGCCAAAAGGGGCCCTCACCGCGGGGTGAGCAGTTCTTC.

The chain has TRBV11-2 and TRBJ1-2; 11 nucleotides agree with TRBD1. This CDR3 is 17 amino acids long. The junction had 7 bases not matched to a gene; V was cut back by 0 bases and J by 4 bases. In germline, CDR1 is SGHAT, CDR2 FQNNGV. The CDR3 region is CASSLDGQGARSYGYTF. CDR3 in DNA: TGTGCCAGCAGCTTAGATGGACAGGGGGCGCGAAGCTATGGCTACACCTTC. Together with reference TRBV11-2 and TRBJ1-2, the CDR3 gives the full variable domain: EAGVAQSPRYKIIEKRQSVAFWCNPISGHATLYWYQQILGQGPKLLIQFQNNGVVDDSQLPKDRFSAERLKGVDSTLKIQPAKLEDSAVYLCASSLDGQGARSYGYTFGSGTRLTVV.

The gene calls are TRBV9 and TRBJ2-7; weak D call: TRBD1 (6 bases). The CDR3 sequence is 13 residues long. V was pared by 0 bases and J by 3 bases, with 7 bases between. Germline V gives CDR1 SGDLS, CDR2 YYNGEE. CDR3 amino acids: CASSVADSYEQYF. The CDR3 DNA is TGTGCCAGCAGCGTAGCGGACAGCTACGAGCAGTACTTC.

CDR3 region: CASSYWRGKETQYF. The CDR3 DNA reads as TGTGCCAGCAGTTACTGGCGGGGCAAAGAGACCCAGTACTTC. The chain links TRBV6-5 to TRBJ2-5; tentatively, D is TRBD2 (6 bases). V dropped 1 base and J dropped 3 bases, with 9 bases sitting between them. Germline CDR1 is MNHEY and CDR2 is SVGAGI. The CDR3 is 14 amino acids.

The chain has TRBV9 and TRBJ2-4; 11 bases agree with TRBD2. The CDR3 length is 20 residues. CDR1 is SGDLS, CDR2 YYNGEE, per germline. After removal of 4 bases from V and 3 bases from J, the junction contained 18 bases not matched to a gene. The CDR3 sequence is CASSPRGTSGGSKGKNIQYF. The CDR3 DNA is TGTGCCAGCAGCCCCCGAGGAACTAGCGGGGGCTCGAAAGGCAAAAACATTCAGTACTTC.

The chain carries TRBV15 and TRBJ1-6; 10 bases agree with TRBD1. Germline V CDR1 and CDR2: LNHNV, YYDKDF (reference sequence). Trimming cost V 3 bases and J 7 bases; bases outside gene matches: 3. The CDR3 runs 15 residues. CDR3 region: CATSRDRGWNSPLHF. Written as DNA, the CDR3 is TGTGCCACCAGCAGGGACAGGGGGTGGAATTCACCCCTCCACTTT.

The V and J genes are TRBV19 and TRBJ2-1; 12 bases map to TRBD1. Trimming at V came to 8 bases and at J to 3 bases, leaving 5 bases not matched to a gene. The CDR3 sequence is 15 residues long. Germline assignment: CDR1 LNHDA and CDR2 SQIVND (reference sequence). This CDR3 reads CASSGTGGYYNEQFF. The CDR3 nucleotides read TGTGCCAGTTCCGGGACAGGGGGCTACTACAATGAGCAGTTCTTC.

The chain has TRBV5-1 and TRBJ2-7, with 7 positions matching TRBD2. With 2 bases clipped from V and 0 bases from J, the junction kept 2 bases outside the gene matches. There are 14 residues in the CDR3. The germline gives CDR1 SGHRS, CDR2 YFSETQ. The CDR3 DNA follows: TGCGCCAGCAGCTTAGCGGGGAACTCCTACGAGCAGTACTTC. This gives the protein CASSLAGNSYEQYF.